This TCR beta chain was sequenced in a study of blood T cell repertoires in COVID-19. About the research overall: Some COVID-19 samples were acute and others convalescent; all came from the United States, Italy and Spain.

Source study methods: Researchers report that nucleated cell counts were estimated from reference gene primer amplification. The repertoire was sequenced with immunoSEQ multiplex PCR; TCRdb's copy has only in-frame clones and lacks some. The V and J calls and clone size come from that table; D and trimming were worked out from the DNA. The sample has tens of thousands of clones, 60% to 80% seen once. The CDR3 spans 13 residues. Germline V gene sequence: CDR1 MNHNY, CDR2 SVGAGI (reference sequence). Between the trimmed V and J ends, which lost 7 bases and 3 bases, there was a span of 13 bases. Material for sequencing was peripheral blood. This receptor was identified in a woman of 80 years or more with acute or convalescent COVID-19. This sequence joins TRBV6-6 and TRBJ2-7, with D possibly being TRBD2 (6 bases). The CDR3 reads CASTRDFDYEQYF. CDR3 nucleotides: TGTGCCAGCACCAGGGACTTCGACTACGAGCAGTACTTC.